The next 24 T cell receptor beta chains were all read from a single sample in a study of blood T cell repertoires in COVID-19. Data came from immunoSEQ multiplex PCR; TCRdb stores just in-frame clones and leaves some out. The profile covers approximately 100,000 clones, with over 60% appearing a single time and roughly 6% taken by the ten largest. The sequenced sample consisted of peripheral blood. These receptors were collected from an elderly man with COVID-19, enrolled during active disease.

In DNA form, the CDR3 reads TGTGCCAGCAACGGGAACACCGGGGAGCTGTTTTTT. Translated, it gives CASNGNTGELFF. The chain combines TRBV28 with TRBJ2-2, with unresolved D. Germline V gives CDR1 MDHEN, CDR2 SYDVKM. This CDR3 has 12 residues. The ends were cut back, 7 bases at V and 1 base at J, with 4 bases in the middle.

The chain employs TRBV6-5 and TRBJ2-3; 9 bases map to TRBD1. The CDR3 is 14 residues long. The V and J ends lost 6 bases and 5 bases, in that order; junction bases with no gene match: 6. Germline CDR1 reads MNHEY; CDR2 reads SVGAGI. CDR3 region: CASRADRGVDTQYF. CDR3 nucleotides: TGTGCCAGCAGGGCGGACAGGGGAGTAGATACGCAGTATTTT.

CDR3 sequence reads: CAPGTGGLGETQYF. Written as DNA, the CDR3 is TGTGCCCCCGGGACAGGGGGGCTGGGGGAGACCCAGTACTTC. The chain has TRBV24-1 and TRBJ2-5; 11 bases are shared with TRBD1. Germline values: CDR1 KGHDR, CDR2 SFDVKD. The CDR3 loop spans 14 amino acids. V was pared by 12 bases and J by 5 bases, with 10 bases of the junction left unmatched.

The V and J genes are TRBV4-3 and TRBJ2-3; 10 bases agree with TRBD2. The CDR3 runs to 15 residues. V gave up 5 bases and J gave up 2 bases; unmatched junction bases: 4. Germline lookup yields CDR1 LGHNA and CDR2 YSLEER. The CDR3 nucleotides read TGCGCCAGCAGCACGGGACTAGCGAACACAGATACGCAGTATTTT. Translated: CASSTGLANTDTQYF.

The chain uses TRBV18 and TRBJ1-2, with unresolved D. Trimming took off 4 bases at V and 1 base at J, with 7 bases between the two ends. Germline values: CDR1 KGHSH, CDR2 LQKENI. CDR3 length equals 13 residues. The CDR3 sequence: CASSRRDNYGYTF. CDR3 bases: TGTGCCAGCTCACGACGGGATAACTATGGCTACACCTTC.

V is TRBV19 and J is TRBJ1-4; 11 positions agree with TRBD1. CDR3 length: 14 residues. Germline CDR1 and CDR2: LNHDA and SQIVND (reference sequence). The J segment lost 8 bases and the V segment lost 6 bases, leaving 5 bases of the junction unmatched. The CDR3 region has the DNA TGTGCCAGTAGCCTGGGACAGGGGGAGGAAAAACTGTTTTTT. It codes for CASSLGQGEEKLFF.

This clone was recorded once. The gene calls are TRBV5-1 and TRBJ2-3; D is perhaps TRBD2 (7 bases). Trimming took 0 bases from V and 2 from J, leaving 16 bases between them. The CDR3 is 17 residues long. The germline V gene has CDR1 SGHRS and CDR2 YFSETQ. CDR3 amino acids: CASSLGGGGSFTDTQYF. Here the CDR3 DNA reads TGCGCCAGCAGCTTGGGGGGCGGGGGCTCCTTCACAGATACGCAGTATTTT.

The chain couples TRBV5-8 to TRBJ1-2; D is possibly TRBD1 (5 bases). CDR3 size: 15 residues. V dropped 4 bases and J dropped 0 bases, with 13 bases sitting between them. CDR1 SGHTS and CDR2 YDEGEE come from the germline V gene. CDR3 region: CASSLRGGSNYGYTF. In nucleotides, the CDR3 is TGTGCCAGCAGCCTACGGGGGGGATCTAACTATGGCTACACCTTC. The full variable domain, rest sourced from reference TRBV5-8 and TRBJ1-2, is EAGVTQSPTHLIKTRGQQATLRCSPISGHTSVYWYQQALGLGLQFLLWYDEGEERNRGNFPPRFSGRQFPNYSSELNVNALELEDSALYLCASSLRGGSNYGYTFGSGTRLTVV.

V usage is TRBV5-1 and J usage is TRBJ2-7, with 8 bases that match TRBD2. Germline-derived CDR1 and CDR2 are SGHRS and YFSETQ. This CDR3 is built from 14 residues. The junction had 9 bases not matched to a gene; V was cut back by 4 bases and J by 6 bases. The CDR3 reads CASSESAGEGEQYF. The CDR3 DNA sequence: TGCGCCAGCAGCGAGTCAGCGGGAGAGGGCGAGCAGTACTTC.

In the case of this clone: The same CDR3 can be traced to other DNA sequences in this sample. The chain is built from TRBV15 and TRBJ2-7, with TRBD1 matching 7 bases. Germline V CDR1 and CDR2: LNHNV, YYDKDF (reference sequence). The V segment lost 3 bases and the J segment 1 base; nucleotides outside the gene matches: 0. The CDR3 has 13 amino acids. The chain's CDR3 is CATSRDRSYEQYF. The CDR3 nucleotides are TGTGCCACCAGCAGGGACAGGTCCTACGAGCAGTACTTC. Supplemented by reference TRBV15 and TRBJ2-7, the full variable domain reads DAMVIQNPRYQVTQFGKPVTLSCSQTLNHNVMYWYQQKSSQAPKLLFHYYDKDFNNEADTPDNFQSRRPNTSFCFLDIRSPGLGDTAMYLCATSRDRSYEQYFGPGTRLTVT.

The rearrangement uses TRBV29-1 and TRBJ2-2; 7 bases map to TRBD2. J gave up 2 bases and V 1 base, and 7 bases lay outside the gene matches. The CDR3 consists of 16 residues. Per germline, CDR1 SQVTM and CDR2 ANQGSEA. The CDR3 region is CSVEGVAGLNTGELFF. The CDR3 coding sequence is TGCAGCGTTGAAGGTGTGGCGGGACTAAACACCGGGGAGCTGTTTTTT.

This chain links TRBV7-9 with TRBJ2-7, with TRBD2 matching over 8 bases. Trimming at V came to 4 bases and at J to 0 bases, leaving 5 bases not matched to a gene. The CDR3 loop spans 15 amino acids. In germline, CDR1 is SEHNR, CDR2 FQNEAQ (reference sequence). CDR3 sequence: CASSSTGTSSYEQYF. CDR3 bases: TGTGCCAGCAGCTCAACTGGGACTAGCTCCTACGAGCAGTACTTC.

The chain combines TRBV6-1 with TRBJ1-2; D remains unclear. The CDR3 loop spans 16 amino acids. Trimming removed 2 bases at V and 0 bases at J, with 13 bases between. CDR1 and CDR2 from the germline V gene are MNHNS and SASEGT. DNA for the CDR3: TGTGCCAGCAGTGAAAGGAGGTCCGGAGCTAACTATGGCTACACCTTC. Its translation: CASSERRSGANYGYTF.

Note on this clone: The junction and the germline gene differ at one end; a read error may be behind it. The J gene is TRBJ2-7, the V gene TRBV7-9; a weak D match, TRBD2 (6 bases). CDR3 size: 17 residues. The germline CDR1 and CDR2 sequences are SEHNR and FQNEAQ (reference sequence). The CDR3 reads CASSIAPGQAGSYEQYF. DNA of the CDR3: TGTGCCAGCAGCATAGCACCGGGCCAGGCGGGGTCCTACGAGCAGTACTTC.

Here the CDR3 reads CASNAWAGVTGELFF. The CDR3 region has the DNA TGTGCCAGCAACGCCTGGGCGGGAGTTACCGGGGAGCTGTTTTTT. The rearrangement uses TRBV28 and TRBJ2-2, with 7 positions matching TRBD2. Germline CDR1 and CDR2: MDHEN and SYDVKM. J gave up 5 bases and V 7 bases, and 10 bases lay outside the gene matches. The CDR3 totals 15 residues.

This sequence joins TRBV7-9 and TRBJ1-2, with a possible D match to TRBD1 (5 bases). Germline-derived CDR1 and CDR2 are SEHNR and FQNEAQ (reference sequence). This CDR3 is 15 amino acids long. V lost 5 bases and J lost 3, with 16 bases in between. CDR3 in amino acids: CASSPITWGDYGYTF. Here the CDR3 DNA reads TGTGCCAGCAGCCCCATAACGTGGGGCGACTATGGCTACACCTTC.

The chain joins TRBV24-1 to TRBJ2-7; 10 bases line up with TRBD1. J gave up 2 bases and V 3 bases, and 3 bases lay outside the gene matches. The CDR3 loop spans 15 amino acids. Germline-derived CDR1 and CDR2 are KGHDR and SFDVKD. This chain's CDR3 is CATSDPGQGAYEQYF. CDR3 DNA: TGTGCCACCAGTGATCCCGGACAGGGGGCCTACGAGCAGTACTTC.

V usage is TRBV28 and J usage is TRBJ1-3, with 7 bases that match TRBD1. The CDR3 runs to 14 residues. Trimming cost V 6 bases and J 5 bases; bases outside gene matches: 7. Germline CDR1 and CDR2: MDHEN and SYDVKM. The CDR3 DNA reads TGTGCCAGCAGGGACTACAGGGGAAGAAACACCATATATTTT. It yields the protein CASRDYRGRNTIYF.

This rearrangement joins TRBV6-5 to TRBJ2-7; 10 bases are a match to TRBD2. J was trimmed by 2 bases and V by 6 bases; bases with no gene match: 7. CDR3 length: 15 residues. The germline CDR1 and CDR2 sequences are MNHEY and SVGAGI. CDR3 residues: CASSVASGSTYEQYF. CDR3 coding DNA: TGTGCCAGCAGCGTAGCTAGCGGGAGTACCTACGAGCAGTACTTC.

The V call is TRBV19, the J call TRBJ1-5, with 7 bases matching TRBD1. There are 13 residues in the CDR3. V was clipped by 5 bases and J by 11 bases; unmatched bases: 9. The germline CDR1 and CDR2 sequences are LNHDA and SQIVND (reference sequence). CDR3 sequence (DNA): TGTGCCAGTAGTCCACAAACAGGGGTTGCCCAGCATTTT. This gives the protein CASSPQTGVAQHF. Based on the CDR3 plus reference TRBV19 and TRBJ1-5, the full variable domain is DGGITQSPKYLFRKEGQNVTLSCEQNLNHDAMYWYRQDPGQGLRLIYYSQIVNDFQKGDIAEGYSVSREKKESFPLTVTSAQKNPTAFYLCASSPQTGVAQHFGDGTRLSIL.

The chain couples TRBV9 to TRBJ2-7, with D perhaps TRBD1 (5 bases). Germline CDR1 SGDLS, CDR2 YYNGEE. The CDR3 loop spans 14 amino acids. Trimming took 0 bases from V and 0 from J, leaving 7 bases between them. CDR3 in amino acids: CASSVAQASYEQYF. The CDR3 DNA is TGTGCCAGCAGCGTAGCACAGGCCTCCTACGAGCAGTACTTC. Filled out from reference TRBV9 and TRBJ2-7, the complete variable domain reads DSGVTQTPKHLITATGQRVTLRCSPRSGDLSVYWYQQSLDQGLQFLIQYYNGEERAKGNILERFSAQQFPDLHSELNLSSLELGDSALYFCASSVAQASYEQYFGPGTRLTVT.

The chain combines TRBV7-9 with TRBJ2-3; D is uncertain. Germline assignment: CDR1 SEHNR and CDR2 FQNEAQ (reference sequence). The CDR3 is 14 amino acids. V was clipped by 1 base and J by 0 bases, with 5 bases between them. CDR3 amino acids: CASSLGVSTDTQYF. In DNA form, the CDR3 reads TGTGCCAGCAGCTTAGGAGTGAGCACAGATACGCAGTATTTT.

V is TRBV4-3 and J is TRBJ2-3, with 11 bases identical to TRBD2. This CDR3 has 18 amino acids. V trimming: 1 base; J trimming: 3 bases; junction bases outside the gene matches: 9. Germline CDR1 is LGHNA and CDR2 is YSLEER. Here the CDR3 DNA reads TGCGCCAGCAGCCAAGTCCTACCCACTAGCGGGAGAACAGATACGCAGTATTTT. Its protein product is CASSQVLPTSGRTDTQYF.

This clone was picked up a small number of times. J is TRBJ2-1 and V is TRBV2; TRBD1 is a possible D gene (5 bases). The V end lost 3 bases, the J end lost 3 bases, and 12 bases lay between the germline ends. Germline CDR1 reads SNHLY; CDR2 reads FYNNEI. The CDR3 sequence is 15 residues long. CDR3 DNA: TGTGCCAGCAGTGACGAGGACACCGACTACAATGAGCAGTTCTTC. Translated, it gives CASSDEDTDYNEQFF.